This T cell receptor beta chain was documented in a study of CD8+CD57+ T cells in acquired aplastic anemia. Study-wide findings and caveats: Patients did not significantly differ from controls in CD8+ Simpson's diversity.

The CDR3 length is 13 residues. Trimming cost V 4 bases and J 5 bases, with 11 bases left between them. Patients chosen for sequencing had shown CD8+CD57+ cell expansion by flow cytometry. The cohort consisted entirely of patients having severe acquired aplastic anemia. Template material for TCR beta VDJ and CDR3 profiling consisted of genomic DNA. Each CDR3 protein gets one entry after TCRdb re-called the reads with MiXCR. The table has about 220,000 distinct CDR3 sequences, roughly half seen once; the top ten hold about 8.3%. This clonotype was recorded at least ten times. The antigen is not known. Sequenced material: sorted CD4+, CD8+, or CD8+CD57+ T cells (not recorded which) from PBMCs. The clonotype originates from a human donor with aplastic anemia. The chain links TRBV12-3 or TRBV12-4 to TRBJ2-5, with no clear D. CDR3 sequence reads: CASSSLGPETQYF. CDR3 DNA: TGTGCCAGCAGTTCCCTTGGCCCGGAGACCCAGTACTTC.